These 17 T cell receptor beta chains share one sample of origin, sequenced in a study of beta chain features in type 1 diabetes. As every portion of the isolated RNA was reverse transcribed, the sequencing read expressed TCRB transcripts. The protocol was immunoSEQ multiplex PCR, while the TCRdb copy is restricted to in-frame clones and leaves out a portion. The table shows under 300,000 clones, with around 26% occurring only once. Sequencing was done on a sample of central memory CD4+ T cells from blood. The receptors were sampled from a man between 25 and 39 years old in good health.

CDR3 loop: CASSGYRAYEQYF. As DNA, the CDR3 is TGTGCCAGCAGTGGCTACAGGGCCTACGAGCAGTACTTC. The chain couples TRBV25-1 to TRBJ2-7, with D possibly being TRBD1 (6 bases). The germline CDR1 and CDR2 sequences are MGHDK and SYGVNS. Trimming left V 4 bases short and J 2 bases short, with 9 bases between. CDR3 length: 13 amino acids.

This clone was observed a handful of times. The chain recombines TRBV27 with TRBJ1-2; a possible D gene is TRBD1 (5 bases). The V end lost 2 bases, the J end lost 6 bases, and 10 bases lay between the germline ends. The CDR3 runs 13 residues. CDR1 and CDR2 (germline): MNHEY, SMNVEV (reference sequence). CDR3 DNA: TGTGCCAGCAGTTTACTGGGGCGGAATGGCTACACCTTC. Protein sequence: CASSLLGRNGYTF.

This clone was picked up many times. J is TRBJ2-3 and V is TRBV2, with D unresolved. The CDR3 has 14 amino acids. Germline V gives CDR1 SNHLY, CDR2 FYNNEI. Trimming removed 8 bases at V and 2 bases at J, with 14 bases between. Here the CDR3 reads CASWLLGDTDTQYF. In DNA, the CDR3 is TGTGCCAGCTGGCTCCTTGGGGACACAGATACGCAGTATTTT.

This clone came up a few times. J is TRBJ2-7 and V is TRBV6-5; 9 nucleotides line up with TRBD1. The CDR3 sequence is 12 residues long. Germline V gene lookup returns CDR1 MNHEY and CDR2 SVGAGI. Trimming cost V 6 bases and J 5 bases; bases outside gene matches: 2. DNA for the CDR3: TGTGCCAGCAGCCGGACAGGGGACGAGCAGTACTTC. Translated: CASSRTGDEQYF.

In its sample, this clone was seen a few times. This rearrangement joins TRBV15 to TRBJ2-1; D gene uncertain. Germline CDR1 is LNHNV and CDR2 is YYDKDF (reference sequence). CDR3 length: 15 amino acids. The V gene lost 1 base and the J gene lost 8 bases, with 15 bases spanning the gap. Here the CDR3 reads CATSRGDRPGDEQFF. The DNA of the CDR3 is TGTGCCACCAGCAGAGGTGACCGGCCTGGGGATGAGCAGTTCTTC.

This clone was counted only a few times. The rearrangement joins TRBV28 to TRBJ2-1; possible D gene TRBD2, 6 bases. Germline V gene sequence: CDR1 MDHEN, CDR2 SYDVKM. V was trimmed by 8 bases and J by 5 bases, leaving 19 bases between them. CDR3 size: 15 residues. This chain's CDR3 is CASFAPGTEDNEQFF. The CDR3 DNA is TGTGCCAGCTTCGCTCCCGGGACTGAAGACAATGAGCAGTTCTTC.

The chain employs TRBV15 and TRBJ1-1; 8 nucleotides match TRBD1. The CDR3 has 15 amino acids. Germline CDR1 and CDR2: LNHNV and YYDKDF (reference sequence). Trimming cost V 5 bases and J 1 base; bases outside gene matches: 6. The chain's CDR3 is CATSGDRGANTEAFF. The CDR3 DNA reads TGTGCCACCAGCGGCGACAGGGGCGCGAACACTGAAGCTTTCTTT.

The V gene is TRBV5-5, the J gene TRBJ2-7; TRBD1 agrees at 9 bases. After removal of 4 bases from V and 3 bases from J, the junction contained 8 bases not matched to a gene. Germline V gene lookup returns CDR1 SGHKS and CDR2 YYEKEE (reference sequence). The CDR3 extends over 15 amino acids. For the CDR3, the DNA is TGTGCCAGCAGCATCTCCGGGACAGGGTACTACGAGCAGTACTTC. This translates into CASSISGTGYYEQYF.

This clone showed up just a few times. This chain joins TRBV5-1 and TRBJ1-1; a possible D gene is TRBD1 (6 bases). Trimming took off 6 bases at V and 3 bases at J, with 15 bases between the two ends. The CDR3 has 14 residues. Germline V gene lookup returns CDR1 SGHRS and CDR2 YFSETQ. The CDR3 DNA is TGCGCCAGCAATAGGCAGGGGCCCTACACTGAAGCTTTCTTT. Its translation: CASNRQGPYTEAFF.

This clone has more than one count but fewer than ten. The genes are TRBV7-2 and TRBJ2-5, with 7 nucleotides matching TRBD2. J gave up 4 bases and V 1 base, and 6 bases lay outside the gene matches. Looked up from germline, CDR1 is SGHTA and CDR2 is FQGNSA. The CDR3 consists of 15 residues. CDR3 in DNA: TGTGCCAGCAGCTTAGGGGCGACGGGAGGAGAGACCCAGTACTTC. The encoded protein is CASSLGATGGETQYF.

This clone was seen repeatedly, ten times or more. The gene calls are TRBV29-1 and TRBJ2-3, with D possibly being TRBD1 or TRBD2 (5 bases each). Trimming cost V 4 bases and J 10 bases, with 12 bases left between them. The CDR3 length is 11 residues. From germline, CDR1 is SQVTM and CDR2 ANQGSEA. CDR3 nucleotides: TGCAGCGTTGCCCGGGACGGGGCGCAGTATTTT. Protein sequence: CSVARDGAQYF.

This clone has a handful of counts. CDR3 in amino acids: CASSHLGPRTEAFF. CDR3 nucleotide sequence: TGTGCCAGCAGCCACCTCGGGCCCCGGACTGAAGCTTTCTTT. This chain joins TRBV7-2 and TRBJ1-1; D is undetermined. This CDR3 spans 14 amino acids. Germline V gene sequence: CDR1 SGHTA, CDR2 FQGNSA. Trimming removed 5 bases at V and 5 bases at J, with 15 bases between. Together with reference TRBV7-2 and TRBJ1-1, the CDR3 gives the full variable domain: GAGVSQSPSNKVTEKGKDVELRCDPISGHTALYWYRQSLGQGLEFLIYFQGNSAPDKSGLPSDRFSAERTGGSVSTLTIQRTQQEDSAVYLCASSHLGPRTEAFFGQGTRLTVV.

The rearrangement uses TRBV7-2 and TRBJ2-5; TRBD2 matches 8 bases. The length of the CDR3 is 15 residues. Unmatched junction bases numbered 10, after V lost 5 bases and J lost 5 bases. Looked up from germline, CDR1 is SGHTA and CDR2 is FQGNSA. CDR3 in amino acids: CASSLSGGLRETQYF. CDR3 nucleotide sequence: TGTGCCAGCAGCCTAAGCGGGGGACTTCGGGAGACCCAGTACTTC.

This clone has just a few counts. The V and J genes are TRBV7-9 and TRBJ2-5, with D perhaps TRBD1 or TRBD2 (5 bases each). The CDR3 is made up of 15 amino acids. In germline, CDR1 is SEHNR, CDR2 FQNEAQ (reference sequence). Trimming took 5 bases from V and 2 from J, leaving 15 bases between them. CDR3 sequence: CASSLHRGGQETQYF. The CDR3 nucleotides are TGTGCCAGCAGCCTCCATCGTGGGGGACAAGAGACCCAGTACTTC.

This clone was seen a handful of times. The chain employs TRBV7-7 and TRBJ2-1, with D possibly matching TRBD2 (5 bases). CDR1 SSHAT and CDR2 FNYEAQ come from the germline V gene (reference sequence). This CDR3 has 13 residues. V was trimmed by 5 bases and J by 8 bases, leaving 13 bases between them. The DNA for the CDR3 is TGTGCCAGCAGCCAGGACTTAAACGATGAGCAGTTCTTC. Amino acid sequence: CASSQDLNDEQFF.

In its sample, this clone was seen many times. The J gene is TRBJ2-4, the V gene TRBV29-1; 7 bases map to TRBD2. Per the germline V gene, CDR1 is SQVTM and CDR2 is ANQGSEA. V was clipped by 7 bases and J by 9 bases; unmatched bases: 12. CDR3 length equals 13 residues. CDR3 sequence: CSAHSPGGSIQYF. CDR3 nucleotide sequence: TGCAGCGCCCATAGTCCGGGAGGAAGCATTCAGTACTTC.

J is TRBJ1-5 and V is TRBV28, with TRBD1 matching over 7 bases. V lost 5 bases and J lost 6; bases outside the gene matches: 10. Germline V gene sequence: CDR1 MDHEN, CDR2 SYDVKM. This CDR3 is 15 amino acids long. CDR3 bases: TGTGCCAGCAGTCCACAGACAGGGTTGATTCAGCCCCAGCATTTT. This codes for CASSPQTGLIQPQHF.